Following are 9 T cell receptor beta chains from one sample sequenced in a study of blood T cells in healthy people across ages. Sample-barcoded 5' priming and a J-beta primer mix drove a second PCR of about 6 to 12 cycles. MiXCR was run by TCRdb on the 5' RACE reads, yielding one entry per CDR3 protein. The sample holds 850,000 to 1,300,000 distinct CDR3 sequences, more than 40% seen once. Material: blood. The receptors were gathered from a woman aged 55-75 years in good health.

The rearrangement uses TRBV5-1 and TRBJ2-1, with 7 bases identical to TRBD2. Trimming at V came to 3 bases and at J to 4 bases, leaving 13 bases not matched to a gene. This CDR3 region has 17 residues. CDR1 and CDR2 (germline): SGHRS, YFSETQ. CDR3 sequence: CASSWNPLAGVYNEQFF. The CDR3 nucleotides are TGCGCCAGCAGCTGGAACCCTCTGGCGGGGGTATACAATGAGCAGTTCTTC.

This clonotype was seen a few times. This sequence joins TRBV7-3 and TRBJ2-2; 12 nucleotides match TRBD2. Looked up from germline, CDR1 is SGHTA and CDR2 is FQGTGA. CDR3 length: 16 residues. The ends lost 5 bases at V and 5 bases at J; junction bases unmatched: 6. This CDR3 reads CASSKGLAGSTGELFF. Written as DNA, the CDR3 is TGTGCCAGCAGCAAAGGACTAGCGGGATCGACCGGGGAGCTGTTTTTT.

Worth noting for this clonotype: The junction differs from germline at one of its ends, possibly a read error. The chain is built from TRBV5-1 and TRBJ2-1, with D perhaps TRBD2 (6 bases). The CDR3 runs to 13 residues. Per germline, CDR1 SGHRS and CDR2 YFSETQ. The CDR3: CAGSPGLYNEQFF. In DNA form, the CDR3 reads TGCGCCGGCAGTCCGGGACTCTACAATGAGCAGTTCTTC. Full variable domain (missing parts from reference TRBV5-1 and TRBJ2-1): KAGVTQTPRYLIKTRGQQVTLSCSPISGHRSVSWYQQTPGQGLQFLFEYFSETQRNKGNFPGRFSGRQFSNSRSEMNVSTLELGDSALYLCAGSPGLYNEQFFGPGTRLTVL.

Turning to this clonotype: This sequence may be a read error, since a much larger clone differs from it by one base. The CDR3 DNA follows: TGTGCCAGCAGCGCGGGGACTAACAAGTCCTACGAGCAGTACTTC. As protein: CASSAGTNKSYEQYF. The genes are TRBV7-9 and TRBJ2-7; 7 bases agree with TRBD2. After removal of 5 bases from V and 1 base from J, the junction contained 8 bases not matched to a gene. Germline V gene sequence: CDR1 SEHNR, CDR2 FQNEAQ (reference sequence). CDR3 length: 15 residues.

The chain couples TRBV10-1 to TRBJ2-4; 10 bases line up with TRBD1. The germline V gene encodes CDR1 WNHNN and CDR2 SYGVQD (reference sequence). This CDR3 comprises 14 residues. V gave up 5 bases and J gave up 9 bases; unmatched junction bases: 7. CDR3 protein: CASSRGQGSGIQYF. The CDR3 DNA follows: TGCGCCAGCAGTAGGGGACAGGGGTCGGGCATTCAGTACTTC.

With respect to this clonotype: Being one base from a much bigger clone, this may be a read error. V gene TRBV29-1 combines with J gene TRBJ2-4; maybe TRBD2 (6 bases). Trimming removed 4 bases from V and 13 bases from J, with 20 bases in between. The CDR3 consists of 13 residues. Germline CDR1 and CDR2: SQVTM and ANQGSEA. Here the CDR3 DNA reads TGCAGCGTTGTAAGAGGTGGGACGGGGGAGCAGTACTTC. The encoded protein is CSVVRGGTGEQYF.

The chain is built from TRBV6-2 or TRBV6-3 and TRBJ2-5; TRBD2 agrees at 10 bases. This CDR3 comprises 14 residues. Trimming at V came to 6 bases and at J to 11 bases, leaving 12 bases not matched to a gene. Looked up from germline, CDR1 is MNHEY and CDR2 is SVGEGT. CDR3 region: CASRLAGVNWEQYF. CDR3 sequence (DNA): TGTGCCAGCAGGCTAGCGGGAGTGAATTGGGAGCAGTACTTC.

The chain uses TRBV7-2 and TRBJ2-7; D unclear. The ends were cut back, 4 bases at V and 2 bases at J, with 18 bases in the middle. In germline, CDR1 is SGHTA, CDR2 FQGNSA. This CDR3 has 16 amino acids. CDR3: CASSSKGGVETYEQYF. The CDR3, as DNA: TGTGCCAGCAGCTCCAAAGGTGGGGTCGAAACCTACGAGCAGTACTTC.

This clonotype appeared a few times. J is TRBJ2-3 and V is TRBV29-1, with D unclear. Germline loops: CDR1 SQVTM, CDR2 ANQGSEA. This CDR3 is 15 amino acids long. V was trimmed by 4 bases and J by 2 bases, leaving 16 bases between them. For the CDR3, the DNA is TGCAGCGTTGCGGGTGACCAGTTGGACACAGATACGCAGTATTTT. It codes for CSVAGDQLDTDTQYF.